This paragraph covers one TCR beta chain sequence. This clone appeared once. Its antigen is still unknown. No quality values exist for individual bases; no much larger clone is one base distant. The cohort was made up of 666 healthy bone marrow donors. At the time of sampling, every cohort member was nominally healthy, though immune exposures that went unrecorded were likely present. The donor was CMV seropositive and belonged to the group of about 290 seropositive cohort members. Each donor provided a peripheral blood sample, and peripheral blood mononuclear cells were used for TCR beta sequencing. Genomic DNA was extracted from the blood cell samples with the Qiagen DNeasy Blood Extraction Kit. Its CDR3 holds 14 amino acids, cysteine through phenylalanine. Only CDR3 DNA is held: 42 bases, read in frame from base 1. V is trimmed back by 1 base and J by 3 bases, and the junction contains 4 bases that no gene match accounts for. The germline V gene gives CDR1 as SGHRS and CDR2 as YFSETQ.

Libraries were constructed by the immunoSEQ multiplex PCR assay. For the multiplex PCR, a mixture combining 60 forward primers for TCR Vbeta segments and 13 reverse primers for TCR Jbeta segments was used. The CDR3 region of rearranged TCR beta genes was amplified from genomic DNA by a multiplex PCR assay. Amplified TCR beta libraries were sequenced as 87-base-pair reads on the Illumina HiSeq System. The paper's processing steps were these. A later analysis counted some 74 million unique TCR beta chains across the 640 or so repertoires, and roughly 9.9 million of these chains were shared by at least two donors. Raw reads were error-corrected and collapsed into unique sequences with a nearest-neighbor algorithm that merged closely related sequences to remove PCR and sequencing errors. To assign V, D and J gene segments, CDR3 sequences were aligned to IMGT reference sequences. Each retained sequence needed at least a six-nucleotide match to both a V gene segment and a J gene segment. A rearrangement counted as productive if the CDR3 had no stop codons and remained in frame with V and J, and every other rearrangement counted as non-productive. Following IMGT convention, CDR3 was defined as the stretch from the second conserved V-encoded cysteine up to the conserved J-encoded phenylalanine. Sequences without an unambiguous match to a single V gene segment were excluded from the earlier analysis of about 640 of the donors. An earlier analysis of a few hundred of the donors classified V segments as functional when productive rearrangements were above 56.7% and as segregating when the standard deviation between donors was above 5%. A statistical classification framework was built to diagnose cytomegalovirus status from the catalog of TCR beta chain sequences. In a later analysis, TCR nucleotide sequences were compared against IMGT/GENE-DB human TR gene sequences so that V and J genes could be assigned. In a later analysis, CDR3 sequences and most-parsimonious VDJ recombination scenarios were assigned using the TCRdist pipeline. A later analysis defined each TCR beta chain by its CDR3 amino acid sequence plus V-gene family, and excluded reads lacking a unique V-gene family. As a way to deal with suspected cross-contamination and a sequencing artifact, a later analysis dropped 500 to 700 nucleotide sequences that were highly shared and had low generation probability. In a later analysis, a clonal expansion index for each public chain was calculated from normalized within-repertoire ranks of inferred template counts. In a later analysis, generation probabilities were computed with a VDJ recombination model fitted to out-of-frame rearrangements, and the resulting probabilities were checked against IGoR. In a later analysis, hypergeometric tests were used to score TCR-TCR, TCR-HLA and TCR-CMV co-occurrence, with a repertoire-size bias correction applied to TCR pairs. A later analysis estimated false discovery rates by permuting HLA or CMV assignments 20 times. In a later analysis, co-occurring TCRs were grouped with DBSCAN, and TCRdist sequence similarity was added when clustering was performed within HLA-allele-positive subsets. Repertoires with fewer than 30,000 or more than 120,000 public chains, plus five repertoires with anomalous nucleotide sharing, were excluded from co-occurrence clustering. TCRdb limited this immuneACCESS table to in-frame rearrangements with V and J called. A share of clones is missing; checked studies link under half to unresolved V genes, and the rest is unexplained. For V, J and clone size, that table is used; D and trimming come from the DNA. Within this sample are around 76,000 clones, with 73% of them counted one time only. Around 16% of the sample belongs to the ten largest clones.

This record comes from a study of cytomegalovirus exposure and HLA in healthy donors (dated by TCRdb to the late 2010s). Study-wide context: In an earlier analysis of 587 of the donors, 250 to 300 Gb of sequence data and 90 million to 130 million unique TCR beta sequences from some 170 million T cells were reported. An early release covering roughly 580 HLA-typed donors comprised about 300 gigabases of sequencing data and tens of millions of unique TCR sequences. The genetic ancestry cluster associated with self-reported Caucasian donors included roughly 84% of the 398 genotyped donors. The aim of the study was to test whether cataloging public T cell receptors could identify signatures of past pathogen exposure. The T cell repertoires of 670 or so subjects were profiled by immunosequencing and related to cytomegalovirus serostatus. Besides the first cohort of hundreds of subjects, a separate validation cohort made up of about 120 different subjects was used. To predict cytomegalovirus infection status, the study brought together high-throughput TCR immunosequencing, statistical association of individual TCRs with disease status, and machine learning. In a later analysis, previously published TCR beta repertoires from 670 or so donors were re-analyzed and high-resolution HLA genotyping was added so that TCR occurrence patterns could be studied. Rather than drawing on any new phenotypic data, the later analysis identified candidate immune exposures from TCR beta sequences and the way those sequences occurred across donors. To decide whether each TCR beta V gene segment behaved as functional or pseudogenic, an earlier analysis of some 580 of the donors relied on high-throughput TCR beta sequencing. Donor age, sex, ethnicity and CMV serostatus were collected together with the repertoire data. Genome-wide SNP genotypes for about three fifths of the roughly 700 donors were used in a later genetic analysis, which treated that subset as a discovery cohort. All discovery cohort repertoires had been generated on a single sequencing platform. Class I and class II HLA loci were covered by the typing at four-digit resolution. The number of typed donors differed by locus: roughly 620-630 for A, B, C, DRB1 and DQB1; 522 for DQA1; some 610 for DPA1; and about 470 for DPB1. Four or five DR-DQ haplotypes were handled as single units for association and clustering, since linkage in the cohort was strong. Across approximately 400 genotyped donors of the cohort, an average of approximately 220,000 unique TCR beta nucleotide sequences per donor were sequenced, and 15% to 20% of those sequences were non-productive. General findings and caveats noted by the study authors: A total of 150 to 200 TCR beta chains were listed by the study as associated with cytomegalovirus. In a later analysis, HLA-associated TCR beta chains showed more clonal expansion and lower generation probabilities than non-associated chains that were equally common. A further reported finding was that TCR beta sequences accurately predicted the HLA-A and HLA-B alleles for most subjects in the first cohort. A later analysis associated about 17,000 TCR beta sequences with specific HLA alleles at a false discovery rate of 0.05. In this cohort, only TCR beta chains were sequenced, and detectable features were limited by the absence of alpha or paired-chain data. Three of the identified cytomegalovirus-associated TCR beta chains were confirmed in vitro to be specific for cytomegalovirus antigens. According to a later genetic analysis, donors in an Asian-associated ancestry cluster had fewer N-insertions in productive TCRs than the approximately 630-donor mean. In a later analysis, the rate of TCR association differed among HLA loci, with DRB1 alleles having the most associated TCRs and HLA-C alleles having the fewest. Most TCR sequences were seen in very few donors, while some public TCRs were found in many individuals. The only immune exposure information available for the cohort was CMV serostatus. A cluster of highly shared sequence variants was judged likely to be a technical artifact of the sequencing pipeline. A later analysis found that most CMV-associated TCR beta chains appeared HLA-restricted, with HLA associations seemingly driven largely by CMV exposure. Because HLA typing was missing for some donors at each locus, association tests included only the typed subset. Several of the top co-occurrence clusters appeared to be linked to parvovirus B19, influenza, CMV and Epstein-Barr virus, according to a later analysis. An earlier analysis of some 560 of the donors showed that most TCR beta V segments appeared in productive rearrangements either about 87% or about 30% of the time, which broadly matched IMGT annotations. Strong co-occurrence of HLA alleles, especially DR and DQ, made assigning TCR associations to individual alleles difficult. Roughly uniform sequencing depth across donors was assumed in presence/absence analyses, although this assumption may not hold. Cytomegalovirus status was reported to be diagnosed by the classifier with high specificity and sensitivity in both the original and validation cohorts. Correlated functional status among segregating V segments might be attributable to linkage disequilibrium, but an unknown experimental factor could not be ruled out. Because counts were too low, about 15 rarely observed V segments, including chromosome 9 orphons, were left out of the earlier analysis of 500 to 650 of the donors. Because the 87-base-pair reads could not distinguish some IMGT-functional V segments, including TRBV6-2 and TRBV6-3, those segments were excluded. V-gene and J-gene trimming of TCR beta chains was associated with a missense DCLRE1C variant in a later genetic analysis, and the association was replicated in an independent cohort. It was suggested by the authors that the approach could potentially be generalized to other disease states and immunological phenotypes.

The TCR was taken from a woman aged 40 to 50 in good health and CMV-seropositive. The specimen was PBMCs. The V gene is TRBV5-1 and the J gene is TRBJ2-7, and TRBD1 matches 7 of the central bases. The encoded CDR3 is CASSLRGGSYEQYF. The sequenced DNA: TGCGCCAGCAGCTTGAGAGGGGGCAGCTACGAGCAGTACTTC.